The present T cell receptor (beta chain) was sequenced within a study of CD8 T cell repertoires and HIV-1 epitope variants. Study-level background: Controls were a CMV, EBV and flu peptide pool, Ebola AY9 negative control, and no-peptide well. Equal numbers of autologous T cell-negative cells presented antigen to enriched T cells. An uncultured baseline aliquot held 1M T cells. Study results and limitations: Nine antigen-specific TCR beta clonotypes were found; more than five seemed cross-reactive to variants.

Germline CDR1 and CDR2: MNHEY and SMNVEV (reference sequence). Deletions cut 3 bases from V and 3 bases from J, with 6 bases between. This CDR3 comprises 13 residues. This clone was detected only a few times. Its antigen is not known. The data were produced by immunoSEQ multiplex PCR, yet TCRdb's version contains in-frame clones alone and is incomplete. Counted here are over 3,500 clones, around 70% occurring once; the ten biggest clones make up approximately 40%. The chain is built from TRBV27 and TRBJ1-5; D gene ambiguous. This TCR was sampled from a male donor with HIV. Sequencing was done on a sample of cultured CD8+ T cells derived from PBMCs. CDR3 nucleotides: TGTGCCAGCAGTTTTGAGTACAATCAGCCCCAGCATTTT. Translated, it gives CASSFEYNQPQHF.